This TCR beta chain was sequenced during a study of blood T cell repertoires in COVID-19. Generated by immunoSEQ multiplex PCR, the TCRdb table keeps only in-frame clones and is missing some. The sample has about 210,000 clones; around 90% are singletons. V shed 4 bases and J 2 bases; nucleotides not matched to a gene: 5. Per germline, CDR1 LGHNA and CDR2 YNFKEQ. The CDR3 length is 16 residues. The chain joins TRBV4-2 to TRBJ2-3; the match to TRBD2 covers 11 bases. The sequence was obtained from a man aged 70 or older with acute or convalescent COVID-19. Sequencing was done on a sample of peripheral blood. CDR3 sequence (DNA): TGTGCCAGCAGCCCTACTAGCGGGGGAAACACAGATACGCAGTATTTT. This sequence encodes CASSPTSGGNTDTQYF.